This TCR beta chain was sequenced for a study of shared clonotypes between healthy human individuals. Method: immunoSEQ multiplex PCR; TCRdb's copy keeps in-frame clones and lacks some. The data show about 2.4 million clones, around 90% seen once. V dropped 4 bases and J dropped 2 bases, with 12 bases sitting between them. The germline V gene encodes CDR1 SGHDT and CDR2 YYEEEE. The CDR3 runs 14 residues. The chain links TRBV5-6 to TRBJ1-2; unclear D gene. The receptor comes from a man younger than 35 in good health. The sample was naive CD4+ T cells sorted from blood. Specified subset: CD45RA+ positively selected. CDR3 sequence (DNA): TGTGCCAGCAGCCACCCCGGGAGCAACTATGGCTACACCTTC. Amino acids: CASSHPGSNYGYTF.